This T cell receptor beta chain is from a study of blood T cell repertoires in COVID-19. Method: immunoSEQ multiplex PCR; TCRdb's copy keeps in-frame clones and lacks some. The sample shows more than 250,000 clones, about 92% of them seen only once. The CDR3 totals 14 residues. The germline V gene has CDR1 SGHTA and CDR2 FQGNSA. Germline trimming cut 5 bases from V and 5 bases from J; bases unmatched to any gene: 4. Sequencing used PBMCs or T cells enriched from blood (not recorded which). This TCR derives from a woman aged 25 to 39 who had recovered from COVID-19. The J gene is TRBJ2-2, the V gene TRBV7-2; TRBD2 matches at 8 bases. Here the CDR3 reads CASSQTSATGELFF. CDR3 nucleotides: TGTGCCAGCAGCCAGACTAGCGCTACCGGGGAGCTGTTTTTT.